A single sample gave rise to the 12 T cell receptor beta chains below, sequenced in a study of blood T cell repertoires in COVID-19. The assay was immunoSEQ multiplex PCR, and TCRdb's table has in-frame clones only and misses some. This table holds 120,000 or so clones, 80% to 90% found once. The sample comprised peripheral blood. The receptors derive from a man aged 35-49 years with acute or convalescent COVID-19.

J is TRBJ1-1 and V is TRBV29-1; TRBD1 aligns across 7 bases. V shed 4 bases and J 7 bases; nucleotides not matched to a gene: 6. This CDR3 region has 12 residues. The germline V gene has CDR1 SQVTM and CDR2 ANQGSEA. The CDR3 coding sequence is TGCAGCGTTGCGACAGGGCATGGTGAAGCTTTCTTT. It codes for CSVATGHGEAFF.

The chain links TRBV14 to TRBJ1-2; the D gene is possibly TRBD1 (5 bases). The CDR3 covers 13 residues. V was trimmed by 4 bases and J by 8 bases, leaving 14 bases between them. The germline V gene has CDR1 SGHDN and CDR2 FVKESK. The CDR3 DNA follows: TGTGCCAGCAGCCCCAGGCAGGGTGGGGGCTACACCTTC. Its translation is CASSPRQGGGYTF.

The chain couples TRBV5-4 to TRBJ2-7; 9 nucleotides align to TRBD2. Looked up from germline, CDR1 is SGHNT and CDR2 is YYREEE (reference sequence). V gave up 4 bases and J gave up 1 base; unmatched junction bases: 6. CDR3 length: 15 residues. The CDR3 sequence is CASSPLAGSSYEQYF. DNA for the CDR3: TGTGCCAGCAGCCCACTAGCGGGCAGTTCCTACGAGCAGTACTTC.

The chain couples TRBV5-4 to TRBJ1-3; possibly TRBD1 for D (6 bases). CDR3 length equals 14 residues. CDR1 and CDR2 from the germline V gene are SGHNT and YYREEE (reference sequence). Trimming pared 1 base from V and 7 bases from J, leaving 12 bases between. CDR3 loop: CASSLQGQTNTIYF. CDR3 DNA sequence: TGTGCCAGCAGCTTGCAAGGACAGACGAACACCATATATTTT.

The chain has TRBV7-3 and TRBJ2-3; D possibly corresponds to TRBD2 (6 bases). V was clipped by 5 bases and J by 5 bases, with 14 bases between them. Germline V lookup: CDR1 SGHTA, CDR2 FQGTGA. This CDR3 has 14 amino acids. In DNA form, the CDR3 reads TGTGCCAGCAGCGCCCGGGGACTCAGAGATACGCAGTATTTT. Its protein product is CASSARGLRDTQYF.

This rearrangement joins TRBV11-2 to TRBJ1-2; 11 positions agree with TRBD1. The CDR3 consists of 14 residues. Trimming cost V 7 bases and J 3 bases; bases outside gene matches: 4. Germline values: CDR1 SGHAT, CDR2 FQNNGV. CDR3 sequence: CASTRTGGDYGYTF. CDR3 bases: TGTGCCAGCACCCGGACAGGGGGCGACTATGGCTACACCTTC. Together with reference TRBV11-2 and TRBJ1-2, the CDR3 gives the full variable domain: EAGVAQSPRYKIIEKRQSVAFWCNPISGHATLYWYQQILGQGPKLLIQFQNNGVVDDSQLPKDRFSAERLKGVDSTLKIQPAKLEDSAVYLCASTRTGGDYGYTFGSGTRLTVV.

The genes are TRBV5-1 and TRBJ1-1; the D gene is possibly TRBD1 (6 bases). CDR1 SGHRS and CDR2 YFSETQ come from the germline V gene. This CDR3 comprises 13 residues. The V gene lost 4 bases and the J gene lost 3 bases, with 10 bases spanning the gap. Written as DNA, the CDR3 is TGCGCCAGCAGCGGAGGACAGTACACTGAAGCTTTCTTT. This encodes CASSGGQYTEAFF.

This rearrangement joins TRBV19 to TRBJ1-5, with D tentatively TRBD1 (5 bases). In germline, CDR1 is LNHDA, CDR2 SQIVND (reference sequence). V was pared by 3 bases and J by 3 bases, with 9 bases between. The CDR3 length is 14 residues. The CDR3 is CASSIGGFNQPQHF. As DNA, the CDR3 is TGTGCCAGTAGTATCGGGGGTTTCAATCAGCCCCAGCATTTT.

The chain joins TRBV5-6 to TRBJ1-4, with 10 positions matching TRBD1. J lost 4 bases, V lost 2 bases, and 2 bases had no gene match. Germline CDR1 and CDR2: SGHDT and YYEEEE. This CDR3 is 15 amino acids long. CDR3 in DNA: TGTGCCAGCAGCTTCGGGACAGGGGTTAATGAAAAACTGTTTTTT. The encoded protein is CASSFGTGVNEKLFF.

The V and J genes are TRBV5-6 and TRBJ2-7; D gene uncertain. In germline, CDR1 is SGHDT, CDR2 YYEEEE. CDR3 length equals 12 residues. Trimming cost V 3 bases and J 4 bases, with 8 bases left between them. This chain's CDR3 is CASSYDTYEQYF. In nucleotides, the CDR3 is TGTGCCAGCAGCTACGACACTTACGAGCAGTACTTC.

This clone has a single count. The CDR3 spells CASRTTGKRNQPQHF. Here the CDR3 DNA reads TGTGCCAGTAGGACCACAGGGAAGCGAAATCAGCCCCAGCATTTT. The chain recombines TRBV19 with TRBJ1-5, with D tentatively TRBD1 (6 bases). Germline loops: CDR1 LNHDA, CDR2 SQIVND (reference sequence). With 6 bases removed from V and 4 bases from J, the gap between germline ends came to 16 bases. The length of the CDR3 is 15 residues. Using reference TRBV19 and TRBJ1-5 for the parts outside the CDR3, the full variable domain is DGGITQSPKYLFRKEGQNVTLSCEQNLNHDAMYWYRQDPGQGLRLIYYSQIVNDFQKGDIAEGYSVSREKKESFPLTVTSAQKNPTAFYLCASRTTGKRNQPQHFGDGTRLSIL.

The gene calls are TRBV3-1 (or the pseudogene TRBV3-2) and TRBJ1-2; no clear D. V lost 3 bases to trimming and J lost 8 bases, with 10 bases between them. Germline V CDR1 and CDR2: LGHDT, YNNKEL (reference sequence). This CDR3 is 12 amino acids long. CDR3 nucleotides: TGTGCCAGCAGCCACGACCACGGGGGCTACACCTTC. Translation: CASSHDHGGYTF.